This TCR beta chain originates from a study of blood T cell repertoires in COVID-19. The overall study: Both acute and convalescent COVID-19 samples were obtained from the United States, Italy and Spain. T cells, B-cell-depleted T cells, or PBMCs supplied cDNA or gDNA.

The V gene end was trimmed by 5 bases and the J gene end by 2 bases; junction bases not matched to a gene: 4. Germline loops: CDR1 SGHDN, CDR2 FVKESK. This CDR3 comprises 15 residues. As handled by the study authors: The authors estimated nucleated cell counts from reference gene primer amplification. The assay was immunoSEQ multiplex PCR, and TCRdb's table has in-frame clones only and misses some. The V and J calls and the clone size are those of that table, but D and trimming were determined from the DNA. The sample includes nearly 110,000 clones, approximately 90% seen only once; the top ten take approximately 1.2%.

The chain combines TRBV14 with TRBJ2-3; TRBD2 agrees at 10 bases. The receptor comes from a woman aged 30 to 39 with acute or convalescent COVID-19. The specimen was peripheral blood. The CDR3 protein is CASSSSGRATDTQYF. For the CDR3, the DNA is TGTGCCAGCAGCTCCAGCGGGAGGGCCACAGATACGCAGTATTTT.